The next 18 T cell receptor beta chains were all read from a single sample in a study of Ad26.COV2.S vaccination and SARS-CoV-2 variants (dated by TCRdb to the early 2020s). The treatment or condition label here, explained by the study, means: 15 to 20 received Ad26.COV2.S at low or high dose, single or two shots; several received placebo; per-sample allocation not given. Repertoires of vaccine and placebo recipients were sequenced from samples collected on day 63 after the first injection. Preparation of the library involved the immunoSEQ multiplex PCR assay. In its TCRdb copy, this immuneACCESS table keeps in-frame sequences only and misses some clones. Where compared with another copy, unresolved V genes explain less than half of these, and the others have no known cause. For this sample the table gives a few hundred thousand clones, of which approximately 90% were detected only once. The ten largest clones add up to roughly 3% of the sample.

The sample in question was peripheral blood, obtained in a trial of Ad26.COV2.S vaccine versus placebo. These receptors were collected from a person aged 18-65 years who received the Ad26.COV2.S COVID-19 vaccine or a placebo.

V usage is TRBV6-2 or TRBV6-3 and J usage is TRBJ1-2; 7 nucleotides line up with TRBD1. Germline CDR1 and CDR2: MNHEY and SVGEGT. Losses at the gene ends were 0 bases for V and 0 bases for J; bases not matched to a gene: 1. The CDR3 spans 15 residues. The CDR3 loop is CASSYSQGTNYGYTF. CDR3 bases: TGTGCCAGCAGTTACTCACAGGGGACTAACTATGGCTACACCTTC.

This CDR3 is CASSVTINTGELFF. The CDR3, as DNA: TGCGCCAGCAGCGTTACGATAAACACCGGGGAGCTGTTTTTT. This sequence joins TRBV5-1 and TRBJ2-2; no clear D gene. The CDR3 length is 14 residues. The V and J ends lost 4 bases and 2 bases respectively, with 9 bases between them. Per the germline V gene, CDR1 is SGHRS and CDR2 is YFSETQ.

The DNA for the CDR3 is TGTGCCAGCAGTGACGACTATGGCTACACCTTC. The encoded protein is CASSDDYGYTF. The chain couples TRBV6-1 to TRBJ1-2, with D uncertain. V was trimmed by 3 bases and J by 3 bases, leaving 2 bases between them. The germline V gene has CDR1 MNHNS and CDR2 SASEGT. The CDR3 runs 11 residues.

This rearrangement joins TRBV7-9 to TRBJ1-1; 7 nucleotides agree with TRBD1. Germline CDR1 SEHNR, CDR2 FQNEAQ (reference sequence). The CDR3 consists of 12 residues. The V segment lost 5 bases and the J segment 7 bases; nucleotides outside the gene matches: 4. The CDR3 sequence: CASSRGTVEAFF. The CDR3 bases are TGTGCCAGCAGCAGAGGGACAGTTGAAGCTTTCTTT.

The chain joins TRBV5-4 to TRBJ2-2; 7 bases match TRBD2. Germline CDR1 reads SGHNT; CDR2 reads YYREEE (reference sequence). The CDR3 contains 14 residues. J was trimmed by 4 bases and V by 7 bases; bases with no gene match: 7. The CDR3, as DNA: TGTGCCAGCGGGGGGGAGGGTGGCACCGGGGAGCTGTTTTTT. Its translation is CASGGEGGTGELFF.

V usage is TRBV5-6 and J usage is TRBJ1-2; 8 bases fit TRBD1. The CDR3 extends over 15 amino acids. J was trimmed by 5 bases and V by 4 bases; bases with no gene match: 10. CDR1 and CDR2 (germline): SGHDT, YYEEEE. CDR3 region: CASSPGGQGFYGYTF. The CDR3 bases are TGTGCCAGCAGCCCGGGTGGACAGGGTTTTTATGGCTACACCTTC.

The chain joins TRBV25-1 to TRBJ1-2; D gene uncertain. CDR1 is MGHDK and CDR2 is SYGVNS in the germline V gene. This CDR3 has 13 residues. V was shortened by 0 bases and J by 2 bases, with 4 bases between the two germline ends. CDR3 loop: CASSEYKNYGYTF. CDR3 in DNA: TGTGCCAGCAGTGAATATAAAAACTATGGCTACACCTTC.

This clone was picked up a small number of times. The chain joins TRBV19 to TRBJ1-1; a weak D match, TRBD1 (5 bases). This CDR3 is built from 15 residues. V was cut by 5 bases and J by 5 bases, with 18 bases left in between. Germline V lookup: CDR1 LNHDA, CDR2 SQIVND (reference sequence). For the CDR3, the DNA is TGTGCCAGTAGTGGGACCGGGCTAGCGGATACTGAAGCTTTCTTT. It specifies CASSGTGLADTEAFF.

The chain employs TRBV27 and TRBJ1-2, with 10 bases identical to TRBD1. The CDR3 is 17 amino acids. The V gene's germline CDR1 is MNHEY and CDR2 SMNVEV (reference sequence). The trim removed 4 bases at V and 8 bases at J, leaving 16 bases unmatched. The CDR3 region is CASSSSGQGPVSVGYTF. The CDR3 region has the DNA TGTGCCAGCAGTTCCTCGGGACAGGGGCCAGTCTCTGTAGGCTACACCTTC.

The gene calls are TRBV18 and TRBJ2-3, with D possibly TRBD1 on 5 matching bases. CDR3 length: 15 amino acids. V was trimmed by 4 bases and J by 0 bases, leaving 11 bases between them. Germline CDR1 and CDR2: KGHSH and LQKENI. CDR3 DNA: TGTGCCAGCTCACGCGGCAGGGCTAGCACAGATACGCAGTATTTT. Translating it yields CASSRGRASTDTQYF. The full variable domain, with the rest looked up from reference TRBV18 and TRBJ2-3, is NAGVMQNPRHLVRRRGQEARLRCSPMKGHSHVYWYRQLPEEGLKFMVYLQKENIIDESGMPKERFSAEFPKEGPSILRIQQVVRGDSAAYFCASSRGRASTDTQYFGPGTRLTVL.

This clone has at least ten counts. The CDR3 DNA sequence: TGTGCCAGCAGCTACCCGGGTTCCCGAAACACCATATATTTT. Its translation: CASSYPGSRNTIYF. This chain joins TRBV11-1 and TRBJ1-3, with D unresolved. Trimming left V 4 bases short and J 5 bases short, with 12 bases between. The CDR3 runs to 14 residues. CDR1 and CDR2 (germline): SGHAT, FQDESV (reference sequence). Drawing the rest from reference TRBV11-1 and TRBJ1-3, the complete variable domain is EAEVAQSPRYKITEKSQAVAFWCDPISGHATLYWYRQILGQGPELLVQFQDESVVDDSQLPKDRFSAERLKGVDSTLKIQPAELGDSAMYLCASSYPGSRNTIYFGEGSWLTVV.

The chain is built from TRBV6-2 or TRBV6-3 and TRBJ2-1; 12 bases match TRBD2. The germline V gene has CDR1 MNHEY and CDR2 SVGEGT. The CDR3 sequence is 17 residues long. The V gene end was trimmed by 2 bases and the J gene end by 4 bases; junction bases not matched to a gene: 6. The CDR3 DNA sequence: TGTGCCAGCAGTTACGATGGGCTAGCGGGAGGGTACAATGAGCAGTTCTTC. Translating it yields CASSYDGLAGGYNEQFF.

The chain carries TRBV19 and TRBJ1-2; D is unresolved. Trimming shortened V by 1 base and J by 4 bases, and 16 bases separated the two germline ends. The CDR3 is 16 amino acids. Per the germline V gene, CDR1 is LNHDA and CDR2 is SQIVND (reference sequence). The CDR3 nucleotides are TGTGCCAGTAGTATAGGCGCCCGGAACCACCTCTATGGCTACACCTTC. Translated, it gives CASSIGARNHLYGYTF.

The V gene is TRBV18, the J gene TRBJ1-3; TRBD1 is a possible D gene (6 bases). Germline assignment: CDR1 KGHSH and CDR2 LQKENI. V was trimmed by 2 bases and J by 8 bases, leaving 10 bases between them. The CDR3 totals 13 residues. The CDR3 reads CASSPYKGDTIYF. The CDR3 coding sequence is TGTGCCAGCTCACCATACAAGGGGGACACCATATATTTT.

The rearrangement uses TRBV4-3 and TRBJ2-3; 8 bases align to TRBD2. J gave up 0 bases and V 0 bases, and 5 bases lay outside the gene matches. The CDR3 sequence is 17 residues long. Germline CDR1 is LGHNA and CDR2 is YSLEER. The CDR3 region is CASSQDVLAASTDTQYF. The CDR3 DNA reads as TGCGCCAGCAGCCAAGATGTACTAGCGGCTAGCACAGATACGCAGTATTTT.

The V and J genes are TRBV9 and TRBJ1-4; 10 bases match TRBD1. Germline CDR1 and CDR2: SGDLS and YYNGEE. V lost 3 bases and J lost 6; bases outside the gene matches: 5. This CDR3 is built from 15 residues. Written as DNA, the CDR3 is TGTGCCAGCAGCGACCGGACAGGGGGAGATGAAAAACTGTTTTTT. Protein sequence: CASSDRTGGDEKLFF.

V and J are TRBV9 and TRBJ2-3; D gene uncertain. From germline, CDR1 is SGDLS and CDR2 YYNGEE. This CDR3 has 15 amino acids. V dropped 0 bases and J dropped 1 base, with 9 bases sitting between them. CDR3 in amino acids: CASSVVPTGTDTQYF. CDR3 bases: TGTGCCAGCAGCGTAGTACCCACGGGCACAGATACGCAGTATTTT. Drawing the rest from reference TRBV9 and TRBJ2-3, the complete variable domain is DSGVTQTPKHLITATGQRVTLRCSPRSGDLSVYWYQQSLDQGLQFLIQYYNGEERAKGNILERFSAQQFPDLHSELNLSSLELGDSALYFCASSVVPTGTDTQYFGPGTRLTVL.

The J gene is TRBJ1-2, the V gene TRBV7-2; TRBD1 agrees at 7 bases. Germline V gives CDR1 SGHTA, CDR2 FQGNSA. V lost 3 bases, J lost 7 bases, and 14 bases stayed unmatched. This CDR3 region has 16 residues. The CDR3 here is CASSFFNRDRAIGYTF. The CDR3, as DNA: TGTGCCAGCAGCTTTTTCAACCGGGACAGAGCTATTGGCTACACCTTC.